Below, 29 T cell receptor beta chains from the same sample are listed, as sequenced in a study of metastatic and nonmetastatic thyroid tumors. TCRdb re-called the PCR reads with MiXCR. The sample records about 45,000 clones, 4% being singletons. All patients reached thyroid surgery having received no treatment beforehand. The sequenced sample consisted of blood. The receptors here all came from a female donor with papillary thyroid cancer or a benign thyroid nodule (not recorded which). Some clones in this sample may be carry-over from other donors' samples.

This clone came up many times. In DNA, the CDR3 is TGTGCCAGTAGTTACGGCCAAGAGACCCAGTACTTC. Translation gives CASSYGQETQYF. This sequence joins TRBV19 and TRBJ2-5; no reliable D call. V was clipped by 5 bases and J by 1 base, with 5 bases between them. Germline V lookup: CDR1 LNHDA, CDR2 SQIVND (reference sequence). The CDR3 extends over 12 amino acids.

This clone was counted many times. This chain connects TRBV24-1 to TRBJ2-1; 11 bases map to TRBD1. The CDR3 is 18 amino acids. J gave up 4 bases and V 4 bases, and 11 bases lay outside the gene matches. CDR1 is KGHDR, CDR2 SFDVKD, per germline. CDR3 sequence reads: CATSDLTAGTGGYNEQFF. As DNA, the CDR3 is TGTGCCACCAGTGACCTGACTGCCGGGACAGGGGGTTACAATGAGCAGTTCTTC.

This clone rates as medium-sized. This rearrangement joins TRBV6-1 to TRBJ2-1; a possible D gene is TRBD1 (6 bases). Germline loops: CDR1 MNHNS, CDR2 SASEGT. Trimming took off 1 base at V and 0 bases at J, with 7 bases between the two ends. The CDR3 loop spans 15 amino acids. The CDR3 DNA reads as TGTGCCAGCAGTGAAGACAGGGACTCCTACAATGAGCAGTTCTTC. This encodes CASSEDRDSYNEQFF.

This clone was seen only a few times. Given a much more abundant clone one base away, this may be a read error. The CDR3 sequence is CASTSVYEETQYF. DNA of the CDR3: TGTGCCAGTACCTCCGTATACGAGGAGACCCAGTACTTC. This chain uses TRBV19 with TRBJ2-5, with D hard to call. CDR1 is LNHDA and CDR2 is SQIVND in the germline V gene (reference sequence). The ends were cut back, 7 bases at V and 5 bases at J, with 14 bases in the middle. This CDR3 region has 13 residues.

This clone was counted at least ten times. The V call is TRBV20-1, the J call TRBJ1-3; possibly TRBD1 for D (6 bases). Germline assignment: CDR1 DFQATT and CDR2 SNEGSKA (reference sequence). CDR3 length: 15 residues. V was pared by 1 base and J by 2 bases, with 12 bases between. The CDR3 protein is CSARVPGATGNTIYF. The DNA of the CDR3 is TGCAGTGCTAGAGTTCCGGGGGCGACTGGAAACACCATATATTTT.

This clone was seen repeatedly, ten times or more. This chain's CDR3 is CASRLTGGNGYTF. In nucleotides, the CDR3 is TGTGCCAGCAGACTCACGGGGGGTAATGGCTACACCTTC. The genes are TRBV5-4 and TRBJ1-2; D possibly corresponds to TRBD1 (5 bases). This CDR3 has 13 residues. Germline CDR1 is SGHNT and CDR2 is YYREEE (reference sequence). Trimming pared 5 bases from V and 6 bases from J, leaving 14 bases between. The full variable domain, its missing parts supplied by reference TRBV5-4 and TRBJ1-2, is ETGVTQSPTHLIKTRGQQVTLRCSSQSGHNTVSWYQQALGQGPQFIFQYYREEENGRGNFPPRFSGLQFPNYSSELNVNALELDDSALYLCASRLTGGNGYTFGSGTRLTVV.

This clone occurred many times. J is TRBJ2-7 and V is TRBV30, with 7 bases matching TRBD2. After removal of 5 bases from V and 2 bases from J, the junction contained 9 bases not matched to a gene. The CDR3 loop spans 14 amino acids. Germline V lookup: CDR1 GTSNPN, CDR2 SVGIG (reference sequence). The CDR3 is CAWGPGGSTYEQYF. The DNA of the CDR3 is TGTGCCTGGGGCCCCGGGGGGAGTACCTACGAGCAGTACTTC. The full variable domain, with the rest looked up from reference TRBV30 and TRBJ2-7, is SQTIHQWPATLVQPVGSPLSLECTVEGTSNPNLYWYRQAAGRGLQLLFYSVGIGQISSEVPQNLSASRPQDRQFILSSKKLLLSDSGFYLCAWGPGGSTYEQYFGPGTRLTVT.

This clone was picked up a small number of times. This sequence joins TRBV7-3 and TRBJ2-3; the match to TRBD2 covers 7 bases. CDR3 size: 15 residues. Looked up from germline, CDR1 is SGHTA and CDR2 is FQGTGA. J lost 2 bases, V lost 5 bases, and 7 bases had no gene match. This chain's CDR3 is CASSDYGLDTDTQYF. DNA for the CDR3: TGTGCCAGCAGCGATTACGGACTAGACACAGATACGCAGTATTTT.

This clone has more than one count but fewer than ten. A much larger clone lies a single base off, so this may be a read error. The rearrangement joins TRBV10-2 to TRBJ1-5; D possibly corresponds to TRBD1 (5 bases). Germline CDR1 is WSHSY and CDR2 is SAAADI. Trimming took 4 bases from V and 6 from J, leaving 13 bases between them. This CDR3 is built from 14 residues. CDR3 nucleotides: TGCGCCAGCAGTGTAAAGGGGCAGGGTCAGCCCCAGCATTTT. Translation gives CASSVKGQGQPQHF.

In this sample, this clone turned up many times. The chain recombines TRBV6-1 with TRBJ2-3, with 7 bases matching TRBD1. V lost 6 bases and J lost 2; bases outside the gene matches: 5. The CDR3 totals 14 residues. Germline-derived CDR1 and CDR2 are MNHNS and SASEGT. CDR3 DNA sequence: TGTGCCAGCAGGTACAGGGGACCCACAGATACGCAGTATTTT. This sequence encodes CASRYRGPTDTQYF.

The CDR3 reads CASSPDIQTETQYF. CDR3 nucleotide sequence: TGTGCCAGCTCACCAGACATTCAGACAGAGACCCAGTACTTC. The V and J genes are TRBV18 and TRBJ2-5, with D uncertain. Germline V gives CDR1 KGHSH, CDR2 LQKENI. V lost 2 bases and J lost 4, with 11 bases in between. The CDR3 runs 14 residues.

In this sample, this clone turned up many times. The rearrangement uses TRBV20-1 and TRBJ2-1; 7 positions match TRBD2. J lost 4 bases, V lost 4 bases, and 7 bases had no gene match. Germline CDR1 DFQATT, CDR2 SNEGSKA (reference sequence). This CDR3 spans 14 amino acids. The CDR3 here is CSAKGSRGYNEQFF. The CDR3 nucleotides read TGCAGTGCTAAGGGCTCGCGGGGGTACAATGAGCAGTTCTTC.

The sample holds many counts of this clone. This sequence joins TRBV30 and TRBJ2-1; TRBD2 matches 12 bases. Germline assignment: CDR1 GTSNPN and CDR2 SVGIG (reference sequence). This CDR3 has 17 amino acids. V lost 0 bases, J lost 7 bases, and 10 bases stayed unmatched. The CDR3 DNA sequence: TGTGCCTGGAGTGTACGGGCTAGCGGGAGGGCCCTGAATGAGCAGTTCTTC. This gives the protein CAWSVRASGRALNEQFF. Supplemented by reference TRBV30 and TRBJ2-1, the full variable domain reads SQTIHQWPATLVQPVGSPLSLECTVEGTSNPNLYWYRQAAGRGLQLLFYSVGIGQISSEVPQNLSASRPQDRQFILSSKKLLLSDSGFYLCAWSVRASGRALNEQFFGPGTRLTVL.

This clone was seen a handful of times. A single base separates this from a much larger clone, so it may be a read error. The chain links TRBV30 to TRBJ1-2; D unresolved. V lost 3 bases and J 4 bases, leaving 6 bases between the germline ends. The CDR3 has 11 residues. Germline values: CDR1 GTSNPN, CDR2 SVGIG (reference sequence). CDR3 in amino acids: CAWSAVYGYTF. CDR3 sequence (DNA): TGTGCCTGGAGCGCTGTCTATGGCTACACCTTC.

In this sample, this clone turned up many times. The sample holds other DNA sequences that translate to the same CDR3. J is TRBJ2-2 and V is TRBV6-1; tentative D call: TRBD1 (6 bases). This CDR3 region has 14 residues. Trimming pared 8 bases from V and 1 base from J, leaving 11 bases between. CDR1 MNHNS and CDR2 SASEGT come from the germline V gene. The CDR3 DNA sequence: TGTGCCAGCGACCAGGGGATGAACACCGGGGAGCTGTTTTTT. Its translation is CASDQGMNTGELFF.

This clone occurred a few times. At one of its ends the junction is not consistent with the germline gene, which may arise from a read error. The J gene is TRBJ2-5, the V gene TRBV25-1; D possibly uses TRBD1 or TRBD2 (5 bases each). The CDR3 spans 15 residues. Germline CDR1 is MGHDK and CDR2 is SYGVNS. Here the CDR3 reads CSSSESWNWGETQYF. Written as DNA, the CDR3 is TGTTCCAGCAGTGAATCCTGGAACTGGGGGGAGACCCAGTACTTC. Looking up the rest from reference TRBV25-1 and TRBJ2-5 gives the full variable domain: EADIYQTPRYLVIGTGKKITLECSQTMGHDKMYWYQQDPGMELHLIHYSYGVNSTEKGDLSSESTVSRIRTEHFPLTLESARPSHTSQYLCSSSESWNWGETQYFGPGTRLLVL.

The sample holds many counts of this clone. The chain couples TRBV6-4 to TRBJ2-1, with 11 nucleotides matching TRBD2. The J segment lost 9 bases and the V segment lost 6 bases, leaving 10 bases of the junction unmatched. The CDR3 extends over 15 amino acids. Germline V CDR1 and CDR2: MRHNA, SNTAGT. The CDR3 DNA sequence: TGTGCCAGCAGCAAGACTAGCGGGAATTCCGTTGAGCAGTTCTTC. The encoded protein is CASSKTSGNSVEQFF.

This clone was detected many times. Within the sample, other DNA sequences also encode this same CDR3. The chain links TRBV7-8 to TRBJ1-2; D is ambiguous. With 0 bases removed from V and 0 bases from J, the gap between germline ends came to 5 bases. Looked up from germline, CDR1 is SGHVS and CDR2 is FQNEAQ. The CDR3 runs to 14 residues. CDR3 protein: CASSLAGPNYGYTF. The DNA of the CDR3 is TGTGCCAGCAGCTTAGCAGGCCCTAACTATGGCTACACCTTC.

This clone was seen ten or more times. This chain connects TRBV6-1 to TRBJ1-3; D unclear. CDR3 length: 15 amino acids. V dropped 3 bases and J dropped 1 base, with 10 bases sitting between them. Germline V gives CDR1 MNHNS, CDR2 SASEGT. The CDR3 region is CASSEGTRSGNTIYF. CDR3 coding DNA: TGTGCCAGCAGTGAGGGAACCAGATCTGGAAACACCATATATTTT.

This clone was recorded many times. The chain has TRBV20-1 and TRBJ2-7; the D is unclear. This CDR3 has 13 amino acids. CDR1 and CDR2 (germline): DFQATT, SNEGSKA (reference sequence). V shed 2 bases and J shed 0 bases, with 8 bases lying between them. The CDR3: CSARNSASYEQYF. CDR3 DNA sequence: TGCAGTGCTAGAAACAGCGCCTCCTACGAGCAGTACTTC.

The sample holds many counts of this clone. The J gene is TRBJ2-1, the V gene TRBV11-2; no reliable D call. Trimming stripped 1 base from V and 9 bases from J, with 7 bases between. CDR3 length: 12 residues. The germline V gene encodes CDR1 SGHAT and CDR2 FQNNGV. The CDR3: CASSLGYREQFF. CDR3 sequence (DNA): TGTGCCAGCAGCTTAGGGTACCGTGAGCAGTTCTTC.

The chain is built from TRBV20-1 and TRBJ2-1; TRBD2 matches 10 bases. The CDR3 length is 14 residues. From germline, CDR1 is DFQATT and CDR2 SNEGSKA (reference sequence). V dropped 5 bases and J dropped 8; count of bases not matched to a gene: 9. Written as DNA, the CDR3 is TGCAGTGCTGCCCCTAGCGGGAGCAGGCATGAGCAGTTCTTC. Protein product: CSAAPSGSRHEQFF.

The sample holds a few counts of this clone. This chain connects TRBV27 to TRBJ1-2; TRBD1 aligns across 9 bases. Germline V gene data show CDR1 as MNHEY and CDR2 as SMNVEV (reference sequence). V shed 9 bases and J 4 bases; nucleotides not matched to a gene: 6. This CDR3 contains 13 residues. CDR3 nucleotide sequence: TGTGCCAGTACGACAGGGGGGGCCTATGGCTACACCTTC. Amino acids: CASTTGGAYGYTF.

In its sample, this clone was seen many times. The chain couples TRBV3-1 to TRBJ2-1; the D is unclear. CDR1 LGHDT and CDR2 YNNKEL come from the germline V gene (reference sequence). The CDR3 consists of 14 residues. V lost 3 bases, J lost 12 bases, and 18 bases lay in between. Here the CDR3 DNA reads TGTGCCAGCAGCCACGAGGCCGGTTTGCGCGGGCAGTTCTTC. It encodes CASSHEAGLRGQFF.

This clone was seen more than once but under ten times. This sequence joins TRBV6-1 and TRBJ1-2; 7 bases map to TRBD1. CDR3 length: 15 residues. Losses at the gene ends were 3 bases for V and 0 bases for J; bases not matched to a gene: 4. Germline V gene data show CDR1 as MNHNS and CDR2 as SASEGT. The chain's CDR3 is CASSEGTATNYGYTF. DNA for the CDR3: TGTGCCAGCAGTGAGGGGACAGCCACTAACTATGGCTACACCTTC.

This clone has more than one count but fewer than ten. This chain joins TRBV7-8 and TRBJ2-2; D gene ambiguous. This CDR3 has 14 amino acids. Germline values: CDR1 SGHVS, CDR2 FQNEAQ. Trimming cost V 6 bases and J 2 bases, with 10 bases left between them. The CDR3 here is CASRGLVNTGELFF. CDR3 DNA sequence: TGTGCCAGCAGAGGTCTGGTTAACACCGGGGAGCTGTTTTTT.

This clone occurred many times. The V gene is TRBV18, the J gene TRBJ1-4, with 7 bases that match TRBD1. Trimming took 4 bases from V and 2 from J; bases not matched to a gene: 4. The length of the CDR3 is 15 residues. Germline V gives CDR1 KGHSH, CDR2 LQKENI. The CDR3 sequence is CASSLMTGTNEKLFF. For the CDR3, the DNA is TGTGCCAGCTCACTCATGACAGGGACTAATGAAAAACTGTTTTTT.

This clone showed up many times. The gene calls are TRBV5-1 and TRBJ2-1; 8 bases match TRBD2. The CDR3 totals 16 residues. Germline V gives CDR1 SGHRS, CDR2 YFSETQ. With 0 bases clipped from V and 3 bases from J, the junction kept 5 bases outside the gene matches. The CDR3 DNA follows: TGCGCCAGCAGCTTGGCTCTGACTAGCGACTACAATGAGCAGTTCTTC. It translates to CASSLALTSDYNEQFF.

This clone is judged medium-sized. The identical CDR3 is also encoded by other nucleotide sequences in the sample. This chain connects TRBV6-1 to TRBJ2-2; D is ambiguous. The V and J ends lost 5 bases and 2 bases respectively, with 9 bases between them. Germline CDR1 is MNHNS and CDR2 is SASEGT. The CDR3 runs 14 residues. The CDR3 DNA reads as TGTGCCAGCAGTATAAACAGAAACACCGGGGAGCTGTTTTTT. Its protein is CASSINRNTGELFF.